A single sample gave rise to the 32 T cell receptor beta chains below, sequenced in a study of blood T cell repertoires in COVID-19. Produced via immunoSEQ multiplex PCR; TCRdb's table is partial and in-frame only. The table has roughly 290,000 clones, around 91% seen once. Sequenced sample: PBMCs or T cells enriched from blood (not recorded which). These receptors originate from a woman aged 18-29 years with acute COVID-19.

This clone has just one count. This chain joins TRBV29-1 and TRBJ1-1, with TRBD1 matching 7 bases. CDR3 length: 14 residues. The V and J ends lost 5 bases and 4 bases, in that order; junction bases with no gene match: 10. Germline assignment: CDR1 SQVTM and CDR2 ANQGSEA. The CDR3 spells CSVRANTGATEAFF. CDR3 nucleotides: TGCAGCGTTCGGGCAAACACAGGGGCCACTGAAGCTTTCTTT.

The rearrangement links TRBV19 to TRBJ2-2, with 9 bases matching TRBD2. The CDR3 sequence is 14 residues long. V lost 5 bases, J lost 7 bases, and 5 bases stayed unmatched. CDR1 LNHDA and CDR2 SQIVND come from the germline V gene (reference sequence). The CDR3 is CASSVGLASGELFF. The DNA of the CDR3 is TGTGCCAGTAGTGTGGGACTAGCCAGCGGGGAGCTGTTTTTT. Variable domain in full (rest from reference TRBV19 and TRBJ2-2): DGGITQSPKYLFRKEGQNVTLSCEQNLNHDAMYWYRQDPGQGLRLIYYSQIVNDFQKGDIAEGYSVSREKKESFPLTVTSAQKNPTAFYLCASSVGLASGELFFGEGSRLTVL.

The chain employs TRBV13 and TRBJ1-1, with 10 bases matching TRBD1. This CDR3 is 13 amino acids long. In germline, CDR1 is PRHDT, CDR2 FYEKMQ (reference sequence). The J segment lost 4 bases and the V segment lost 8 bases, leaving 4 bases of the junction unmatched. The CDR3 here is CASRDRGGTEAFF. The DNA for the CDR3 is TGTGCCAGCCGGGACAGGGGTGGCACTGAAGCTTTCTTT.

The V call is TRBV2, the J call TRBJ1-2; 7 nucleotides agree with TRBD1. CDR3 length: 12 residues. V shed 6 bases and J 4 bases; nucleotides not matched to a gene: 2. The V gene's germline CDR1 is SNHLY and CDR2 FYNNEI. CDR3 DNA: TGTGCCAGCAGCGACAGGGTCTATGGCTACACCTTC. This encodes CASSDRVYGYTF.

The V call is TRBV4-1, the J call TRBJ2-1, with D possibly being TRBD2 (5 bases). CDR3 length: 13 residues. The V gene's germline CDR1 is MGHRA and CDR2 YSYEKL. Trimming removed 1 base from V and 5 bases from J, with 6 bases in between. CDR3 residues: CASSQVGNNEQFF. The CDR3 nucleotides are TGCGCCAGCAGCCAAGTCGGGAACAATGAGCAGTTCTTC.

This clone appeared a single time. The V gene is TRBV7-8, the J gene TRBJ2-7; D perhaps matches TRBD2 (5 bases). Germline CDR1 and CDR2: SGHVS and FQNEAQ. The CDR3 is 15 amino acids. Deletions cut 2 bases from V and 0 bases from J, with 11 bases between. The DNA of the CDR3 is TGTGCCAGCAGCTTAAGTGCGGGCGGCTCCTACGAGCAGTACTTC. Amino acid sequence: CASSLSAGGSYEQYF.

The chain combines TRBV15 with TRBJ2-5; a possible D gene is TRBD2 (5 bases). V was trimmed by 5 bases and J by 4 bases, leaving 17 bases between them. CDR3 length equals 15 residues. Germline V gene sequence: CDR1 LNHNV, CDR2 YYDKDF (reference sequence). The CDR3 nucleotides read TGTGCCACCAGCCCCCCAAGGTTCGGGGTAGAGACCCAGTACTTC. Its translation: CATSPPRFGVETQYF.

This sequence joins TRBV6-4 and TRBJ2-7; TRBD2 matches at 10 bases. The J segment lost 3 bases and the V segment lost 1 base, leaving 27 bases of the junction unmatched. CDR3 size: 23 residues. The germline CDR1 and CDR2 sequences are MRHNA and SNTAGT. CDR3 residues: CASSDYESQPEGSGRPVGYEQYF. In DNA, the CDR3 is TGTGCCAGCAGTGACTACGAATCCCAACCGGAGGGTAGCGGGAGGCCCGTAGGCTACGAGCAGTACTTC.

The CDR3 protein is CASSLEKLRGTGELFF. The CDR3 DNA is TGTGCCAGCAGCTTAGAAAAACTCAGGGGCACCGGGGAGCTGTTTTTT. The rearrangement links TRBV7-9 to TRBJ2-2; tentative D call: TRBD1 (6 bases). Trimming took off 1 base at V and 4 bases at J, with 13 bases between the two ends. Germline assignment: CDR1 SEHNR and CDR2 FQNEAQ (reference sequence). There are 16 residues in the CDR3.

CDR3 loop: CASSDQGGLGDSYNEQFF. The CDR3 DNA reads as TGCGCCAGCAGCGACCAGGGGGGACTAGGGGACTCCTACAATGAGCAGTTCTTC. The chain couples TRBV10-2 to TRBJ2-1; D may be TRBD2 (8 bases). CDR3 length: 18 residues. CDR1 and CDR2 from the germline V gene are WSHSY and SAAADI. V lost 6 bases to trimming and J lost 0 bases, with 21 bases between them.

This chain joins TRBV13 and TRBJ2-4; TRBD2 aligns across 9 bases. The ends lost 5 bases at V and 7 bases at J; junction bases unmatched: 6. Per germline, CDR1 PRHDT and CDR2 FYEKMQ (reference sequence). CDR3 size: 14 residues. For the CDR3, the DNA is TGTGCCAGCAGCGGGGGACTAGCTCTGAACATTCAGTACTTC. This codes for CASSGGLALNIQYF.

This chain joins TRBV27 and TRBJ1-1; D is possibly TRBD1 (5 bases). V was cut by 7 bases and J by 4 bases, with 22 bases left in between. The germline gives CDR1 MNHEY, CDR2 SMNVEV (reference sequence). There are 16 residues in the CDR3. CDR3 protein: CASTSLSGRLGTEAFF. The DNA for the CDR3 is TGTGCCAGCACCTCACTGTCAGGGAGGTTGGGCACTGAAGCTTTCTTT.

The chain is built from TRBV13 and TRBJ2-4, with 7 positions matching TRBD1. The CDR3 totals 15 residues. The germline V gene has CDR1 PRHDT and CDR2 FYEKMQ (reference sequence). J was trimmed by 2 bases and V by 5 bases; bases with no gene match: 6. CDR3 protein: CASSLPQGTKNIQYF. The CDR3 DNA reads as TGTGCCAGCAGCCTCCCACAGGGGACCAAAAACATTCAGTACTTC.

The gene calls are TRBV5-1 and TRBJ2-5, with D possibly matching TRBD1 (6 bases). Germline V gives CDR1 SGHRS, CDR2 YFSETQ. The V end lost 0 bases, the J end lost 5 bases, and 11 bases lay between the germline ends. This CDR3 region has 14 residues. CDR3 DNA sequence: TGCGCCAGCAGCTTGGGGGGGCTCAGTGAGACCCAGTACTTC. It codes for CASSLGGLSETQYF.

The chain carries TRBV7-6 and TRBJ2-5, with TRBD2 matching 11 bases. This CDR3 is 16 amino acids long. Trimming took 5 bases from V and 0 from J; bases not matched to a gene: 5. The germline CDR1 and CDR2 sequences are SGHVS and FNYEAQ. CDR3 amino acids: CASSGGLAVDQETQYF. The CDR3 DNA follows: TGTGCCAGCAGCGGGGGACTAGCGGTAGACCAAGAGACCCAGTACTTC.

This chain uses TRBV11-1 with TRBJ2-7; D might be TRBD1 (6 bases). There are 14 residues in the CDR3. V lost 4 bases and J lost 5, with 15 bases in between. The germline CDR1 and CDR2 sequences are SGHAT and FQDESV (reference sequence). The CDR3 region is CASSSRGSGDEQYF. In nucleotides, the CDR3 is TGTGCCAGCAGCTCGAGGGGGTCGGGCGACGAGCAGTACTTC.

This chain connects TRBV6-6 to TRBJ2-7, with 7 bases matching TRBD1. Germline V CDR1 and CDR2: MNHNY, SVGAGI (reference sequence). The CDR3 length is 16 residues. With 2 bases clipped from V and 2 bases from J, the junction kept 9 bases outside the gene matches. CDR3 coding DNA: TGTGCCAGCAGTTACGAGACCGGGACAGCGACCTACGAGCAGTACTTC. Translation gives CASSYETGTATYEQYF.

V and J are TRBV18 and TRBJ1-1; TRBD1 aligns across 9 bases. CDR3 length: 17 amino acids. Trimming removed 3 bases from V and 1 base from J; junction bases left unmatched: 9. Germline CDR1 and CDR2: KGHSH and LQKENI. This CDR3 is CASSPPIQGAPNTEAFF. CDR3 DNA sequence: TGTGCCAGCTCACCCCCCATACAGGGGGCTCCGAACACTGAAGCTTTCTTT.

The V gene is TRBV12-5, the J gene TRBJ1-1; D is perhaps TRBD1 (5 bases). There are 17 residues in the CDR3. Germline V gene sequence: CDR1 LGHNT, CDR2 FRNRAP. The V end was cut by 6 bases, the J end by 0 bases, with 20 bases between. The CDR3 reads CASGIPGGLLMNTEAFF. The CDR3 nucleotides read TGTGCTAGTGGGATCCCGGGGGGGTTGTTAATGAACACTGAAGCTTTCTTT.

The V and J genes are TRBV10-1 and TRBJ2-2, with 9 bases identical to TRBD1. The CDR3 is 17 amino acids. Germline trimming cut 2 bases from V and 1 base from J; bases unmatched to any gene: 5. CDR1 and CDR2 (germline): WNHNN, SYGVQD (reference sequence). Here the CDR3 reads CASSEAHRGLNTGELFF. CDR3 nucleotide sequence: TGCGCCAGCAGTGAGGCCCACAGGGGGCTGAACACCGGGGAGCTGTTTTTT.

The rearrangement joins TRBV7-9 to TRBJ2-3; D is uncertain. From germline, CDR1 is SEHNR and CDR2 FQNEAQ (reference sequence). The CDR3 has 15 amino acids. Trimming removed 0 bases from V and 2 bases from J, with 9 bases in between. CDR3 DNA sequence: TGTGCCAGCAGCTTAGCTGGGCAGTTCACAGATACGCAGTATTTT. It translates to CASSLAGQFTDTQYF.

The rearrangement links TRBV25-1 to TRBJ2-3, with unresolved D. This CDR3 region has 12 residues. CDR1 is MGHDK and CDR2 is SYGVNS in the germline V gene. V was pared by 4 bases and J by 5 bases, with 7 bases between. DNA of the CDR3: TGTGCCAGCAGTGGGTACGGAGATACGCAGTATTTT. Amino acid sequence: CASSGYGDTQYF.

V usage is TRBV9 and J usage is TRBJ2-1; no clear D gene. V lost 3 bases and J lost 5, with 15 bases in between. CDR1 and CDR2 from the germline V gene are SGDLS and YYNGEE. The CDR3 runs 15 residues. CDR3 sequence (DNA): TGTGCCAGCAGCGCGAGTTTCAACAGAAACAATGAGCAGTTCTTC. It translates to CASSASFNRNNEQFF. The full variable domain, its missing parts supplied by reference TRBV9 and TRBJ2-1, is DSGVTQTPKHLITATGQRVTLRCSPRSGDLSVYWYQQSLDQGLQFLIQYYNGEERAKGNILERFSAQQFPDLHSELNLSSLELGDSALYFCASSASFNRNNEQFFGPGTRLTVL.

This chain joins TRBV7-2 and TRBJ1-4; D remains ambiguous. Trimming cost V 3 bases and J 4 bases, with 9 bases left between them. The CDR3 totals 14 residues. The V gene's germline CDR1 is SGHTA and CDR2 FQGNSA. This CDR3 is CASSFRTRNEKLFF. The CDR3 DNA reads as TGTGCCAGCAGCTTCCGCACACGTAATGAAAAACTGTTTTTT.

J is TRBJ1-2 and V is TRBV5-1; tentative D call: TRBD1 (6 bases). The length of the CDR3 is 13 residues. The germline V gene encodes CDR1 SGHRS and CDR2 YFSETQ. The V gene lost 4 bases and the J gene lost 6 bases, with 13 bases spanning the gap. The CDR3 sequence is CASSRTGMDGYTF. Here the CDR3 DNA reads TGCGCCAGCAGCAGAACAGGGATGGATGGCTACACCTTC.

This clone was detected once. This rearrangement joins TRBV14 to TRBJ2-5, with 9 positions matching TRBD2. CDR3 length equals 18 residues. Germline V gives CDR1 SGHDN, CDR2 FVKESK. The V and J ends lost 2 bases and 1 base, in that order; junction bases with no gene match: 11. CDR3 residues: CASSQLLPGLALQETQYF. The CDR3, as DNA: TGTGCCAGCAGCCAATTATTACCGGGACTAGCACTCCAAGAGACCCAGTACTTC.

The V call is TRBV4-2, the J call TRBJ2-3; the match to TRBD2 covers 12 bases. J lost 4 bases, V lost 6 bases, and 11 bases had no gene match. CDR3 length equals 17 residues. The germline V gene has CDR1 LGHNA and CDR2 YNFKEQ. This chain's CDR3 is CASSAASGRVVPDTQYF. CDR3 coding DNA: TGTGCCAGCAGTGCCGCTAGCGGGAGGGTGGTCCCAGATACGCAGTATTTT.

The chain is built from TRBV5-4 and TRBJ2-7; 9 bases align to TRBD2. The V gene's germline CDR1 is SGHNT and CDR2 YYREEE (reference sequence). This CDR3 contains 15 residues. Trimming took 4 bases from V and 0 from J; bases not matched to a gene: 5. The CDR3 sequence is CASSPGLASSYEQYF. In DNA, the CDR3 is TGTGCCAGCAGCCCCGGACTAGCGAGCTCCTACGAGCAGTACTTC.

A remark on this clone: The identical CDR3 is also encoded by other nucleotide sequences in the sample. The CDR3 DNA reads TGTGCCAGCTCACCACTAGCGGGGACCTACAATGAGCAGTTCTTC. Protein sequence: CASSPLAGTYNEQFF. The chain combines TRBV18 with TRBJ2-1, with 8 nucleotides matching TRBD2. This CDR3 is 15 amino acids long. The V gene's germline CDR1 is KGHSH and CDR2 LQKENI. The junction had 1 base not matched to a gene; V was cut back by 1 base and J by 2 bases.

The CDR3 coding sequence is TGTGCCAGCAGTTTAACGGGACAGGGACCCACAGATACGCAGTATTTT. Its translation is CASSLTGQGPTDTQYF. V usage is TRBV27 and J usage is TRBJ2-3; 9 bases are shared with TRBD1. Trimming took 2 bases from V and 2 from J; bases not matched to a gene: 5. The CDR3 loop spans 16 amino acids. Per germline, CDR1 MNHEY and CDR2 SMNVEV (reference sequence).

The chain recombines TRBV7-9 with TRBJ2-1, with TRBD2 matching 13 bases. The germline CDR1 and CDR2 sequences are SEHNR and FQNEAQ (reference sequence). CDR3 length: 18 amino acids. The V and J ends lost 5 bases and 1 base, in that order; junction bases with no gene match: 8. The CDR3 protein is CASSEKGLAGFSYNEQFF. CDR3 DNA sequence: TGTGCCAGCAGCGAGAAGGGACTAGCGGGATTTTCCTACAATGAGCAGTTCTTC.

This clone was seen once. The rearrangement uses TRBV30 and TRBJ1-5, with D perhaps TRBD1 (5 bases). This CDR3 is built from 16 residues. The germline V and J ends were trimmed by 2 bases and 1 base, with 15 bases remaining between them. The germline V gene encodes CDR1 GTSNPN and CDR2 SVGIG (reference sequence). The CDR3: CAWSKRYGGSNQPQHF. CDR3 coding DNA: TGTGCCTGGAGTAAAAGGTACGGGGGAAGCAATCAGCCCCAGCATTTT.